The TCR beta chain under discussion was sequenced for a study of T cell responses to AZD1222 COVID-19 vaccine. Study observations and caveats: The study found Spike-specific TCR breadth and depth rose after two AZD1222 doses. Donors in the cohort were predominantly white British and more often female, and clonal diversity was possibly underestimated.

The CDR3 sequence is 12 residues long. The V gene end was trimmed by 8 bases and the J gene end by 4 bases; junction bases not matched to a gene: 2. Germline lookup yields CDR1 SNHLY and CDR2 FYNNEI. For this clone: The target antigen is unknown.

Profiling relied on immunoSEQ multiplex PCR, and the TCRdb table lists in-frame clones only, not all of them. Of roughly 95,000 clones listed, 92% are singletons. V gene TRBV2 combines with J gene TRBJ1-5; 7 bases align to TRBD1. The sequence came from an adult who received the AZD1222 COVID-19 vaccine. The material was peripheral blood, obtained 28 days after the second AZD1222 dose. The CDR3 sequence is CASGGQNQPQHF. DNA of the CDR3: TGTGCCAGCGGGGGACAGAATCAGCCCCAGCATTTT.